Presented here are 7 T cell receptor beta chains from one specimen sequenced in a study of T cell responses to AZD1222 COVID-19 vaccine (dated by TCRdb to 2020 to 2023). In the paper's terms, the time point label means: baseline before first vaccination. The library was obtained by the immunoSEQ multiplex PCR assay. TCRdb took this table from immuneACCESS and kept in-frame rearrangements with V and J called. Such tables lack part of the clones; where checked against another copy, unresolved V genes explain under half of the gap, and the rest is unexplained. This sample has more than 100,000 clones in its table, and around nine tenths of those were observed once. 1.5% to 2% of the sample is taken by the ten largest. The specimen was peripheral blood, collected on day 0 of AZD1222 vaccination. These TCRs come from an adult in good health.

The DNA of the CDR3 is TGTGCCAGCAGTTTCCGGGGACGAGAGACCCAGTACTTC. Protein: CASSFRGRETQYF. V gene TRBV6-5 combines with J gene TRBJ2-5, with D possibly called TRBD1 or TRBD2 (5 bases each). Trimming took 4 bases from V and 4 from J, leaving 10 bases between them. Germline V CDR1 and CDR2: MNHEY, SVGAGI. This CDR3 spans 13 amino acids.

This clone was observed a handful of times. The J gene is TRBJ1-5, the V gene TRBV4-1; a possible D gene is TRBD1 (6 bases). Germline V CDR1 and CDR2: MGHRA, YSYEKL. This CDR3 is built from 15 residues. V lost 1 base to trimming and J lost 4 bases, with 11 bases between them. This CDR3 reads CASSQVGQPNQPQHF. Here the CDR3 DNA reads TGCGCCAGCAGCCAAGTAGGACAGCCTAATCAGCCCCAGCATTTT.

V is TRBV19 and J is TRBJ1-1, with D perhaps TRBD1 (5 bases). Deletions cut 2 bases from V and 1 base from J, with 11 bases between. Germline V gives CDR1 LNHDA, CDR2 SQIVND (reference sequence). The CDR3 is 15 amino acids. The CDR3 is CASSILWGRNTEAFF. In DNA form, the CDR3 reads TGTGCCAGTAGTATATTATGGGGCAGGAACACTGAAGCTTTCTTT. Variable domain in full (rest from reference TRBV19 and TRBJ1-1): DGGITQSPKYLFRKEGQNVTLSCEQNLNHDAMYWYRQDPGQGLRLIYYSQIVNDFQKGDIAEGYSVSREKKESFPLTVTSAQKNPTAFYLCASSILWGRNTEAFFGQGTRLTVV.

The gene calls are TRBV11-2 and TRBJ2-4; no clear D gene. The V gene lost 0 bases and the J gene lost 11 bases, with 8 bases spanning the gap. Germline V gene data show CDR1 as SGHAT and CDR2 as FQNNGV. This CDR3 is 12 amino acids long. For the CDR3, the DNA is TGTGCCAGCAGCTTAGATCGGACGGTTCAGTACTTC. Protein sequence: CASSLDRTVQYF.

The genes are TRBV4-2 and TRBJ2-7; no firm D call. V lost 0 bases and J 4 bases, leaving 4 bases between the germline ends. The CDR3 spans 12 residues. Germline V CDR1 and CDR2: LGHNA, YNFKEQ. CDR3 residues: CASSQEGYEQYF. The CDR3 DNA is TGTGCCAGCAGCCAAGAGGGGTACGAGCAGTACTTC.

The chain carries TRBV28 and TRBJ2-1, with a possible D match to TRBD2 (5 bases). Per the germline V gene, CDR1 is MDHEN and CDR2 is SYDVKM. V lost 1 base to trimming and J lost 6 bases, with 10 bases between them. This CDR3 contains 14 residues. CDR3: CASSLYGSFNEQFF. The CDR3, as DNA: TGTGCCAGCAGTTTATATGGGAGTTTCAATGAGCAGTTCTTC.

This sequence joins TRBV4-1 and TRBJ2-7; 10 bases are a match to TRBD1. With V trimmed by 0 bases and J by 3 bases, 11 bases remained unmatched. The V gene's germline CDR1 is MGHRA and CDR2 YSYEKL. There are 18 residues in the CDR3. This CDR3 is CASSQELSAGQGIYEQYF. The CDR3 DNA reads TGCGCCAGCAGCCAAGAGCTTTCGGCGGGACAGGGGATCTACGAGCAGTACTTC.